This is a list of T cell receptor beta chains from one sample in a study of regulatory T cells in long-lasting Graves disease. From the multiplex PCR reads, TCRdb called clonotypes with MiXCR, one entry per CDR3 protein. The repertoire holds approximately 500,000 distinct CDR3 sequences, under 25% seen once, with roughly 7.1% in the top ten. The sample here was peripheral blood mononuclear cells (PBMCs), taken when the disease was refractory, from a patient treated with antithyroid drugs. Receptor source: a female donor with Graves disease. The CDR3 runs from the conserved cysteine through the conserved F or W. D genes are given only for firm matches. Expanded clones get a size class; other rows say once, few or many, or leave the size out.

CDR3: CASSPSGAGYEQYF
DNA: TGTGCCAGCAGTCCATCGGGAGCGGGATACGAGCAGTACTTC
D: TRBD2
size: many
J: TRBJ2-7
V: TRBV12-3/TRBV12-4

CDR3: CASSQGQPNQPQHF
DNA: TGTGCCAGCAGCCAGGGACAACCGAATCAGCCCCAGCATTTT
D: NA
size: NA
J: TRBJ1-5
V: TRBV12-3/TRBV12-4

CDR3: CSGLREISYNEQFF
DNA: TGCAGCGGCCTACGGGAGATCTCCTACAATGAGCAGTTCTTC
D: NA
size: NA
J: TRBJ2-1
V: TRBV29-1

CDR3: CASSQETYGYTF
DNA: TGTGCCAGCAGCCAAGAGACCTATGGCTACACCTTC
D: NA
size: many
J: TRBJ1-2
V: TRBV3-1

CDR3: CSVKPPGLTTQYF
DNA: TGCAGCGTGAAGCCTCCGGGCCTCACGACCCAGTACTTC
D: NA
size: many
J: TRBJ2-5
V: TRBV29-1

CDR3: CASSFNRLGAYEQYF
DNA: TGCGCCAGCAGCTTTAATCGGCTAGGTGCCTACGAGCAGTACTTC
D: NA
size: few
J: TRBJ2-7
V: TRBV5-1

CDR3: CSAQRDTYEQYF
DNA: TGCAGTGCCCAGCGGGACACGTACGAGCAGTACTTC
D: NA
size: few
J: TRBJ2-7
V: TRBV20-1

CDR3: CASSQIGGPNTGELFF
DNA: TGCGCCAGCAGCCAAATTGGGGGGCCAAACACCGGGGAGCTGTTTTTT
D: NA
size: NA
J: TRBJ2-2
V: TRBV4-1

CDR3: CASSLAHPGLALTYEQYF
DNA: TGCGCCAGCAGCTTGGCGCACCCGGGACTAGCATTAACCTACGAGCAGTACTTC
D: TRBD2
size: NA
J: TRBJ2-7
V: TRBV5-1

CDR3: CSAYPGQGGSYEQYF
DNA: TGCAGTGCTTATCCGGGACAGGGGGGATCCTACGAGCAGTACTTC
D: TRBD1
size: many
J: TRBJ2-7
V: TRBV20-1

CDR3: CASRPGTGTCEQYF
DNA: TGTGCCAGCAGGCCCGGGACAGGGACCTGCGAGCAGTACTTC
D: TRBD1
size: few
J: TRBJ2-7
V: TRBV28

CDR3: CASSDAQSNYGYTF
DNA: TGTGCCAGCAGTGACGCACAGAGTAACTATGGCTACACCTTC
D: NA
size: NA
J: TRBJ1-2
V: TRBV6-1

CDR3: CASSLDPPSTMTEAFF
DNA: TGCGCCAGCAGCTTGGATCCCCCCTCTACCATGACTGAAGCTTTCTTT
D: NA
size: many
J: TRBJ1-1
V: TRBV5-1

CDR3: CASSYGQGTDTQYF
DNA: TGTGCCAGCAGTTACGGACAGGGGACAGATACGCAGTATTTT
D: TRBD1
size: NA
J: TRBJ2-3
V: TRBV6-5

CDR3: CASSRGTGGGYTF
DNA: TGCGCCAGCAGCCGAGGGACAGGGGGTGGCTACACCTTC
D: TRBD1
size: few
J: TRBJ1-2
V: TRBV4-1

CDR3: CASTINSGNTIYF
DNA: TGTGCCAGCACCATAAACTCTGGAAACACCATATATTTT
D: NA
size: once
J: TRBJ1-3
V: TRBV7-3

CDR3: CASRETGGTPETQYF
DNA: TGTGCCAGCAGGGAGACAGGGGGCACACCGGAGACCCAGTACTTC
D: TRBD1
size: many
J: TRBJ2-5
V: TRBV28

CDR3: CASSLSSLQGVQFF
DNA: TGTGCCAGCAGTTTAAGTTCTCTGCAGGGAGTGCAGTTCTTC
D: NA
size: NA
J: TRBJ2-1
V: TRBV28

CDR3: CASSLKWASGNTIYF
DNA: TGTGCCAGCAGTTTAAAGTGGGCCTCTGGAAACACCATATATTTT
D: NA
size: many
J: TRBJ1-3
V: TRBV28

CDR3: CASSPTSGTQETQYF
DNA: TGTGCCAGCAGTCCGACTAGCGGGACCCAAGAGACCCAGTACTTC
D: TRBD2
size: many
J: TRBJ2-5
V: TRBV6-1

CDR3: CASNTRTHFSYNEQFF
DNA: TGTGCCAGCAACACCCGGACTCACTTCTCCTACAATGAGCAGTTCTTC
D: NA
size: few
J: TRBJ2-1
V: TRBV12-3/TRBV12-4

CDR3: CASSQLQTGTGIYEQYF
DNA: TGCGCCAGCAGCCAATTACAAACGGGGACAGGGATATACGAGCAGTACTTC
D: TRBD1
size: NA
J: TRBJ2-7
V: TRBV4-1

CDR3: CASTPRAIKSNQPQHF
DNA: TGTGCCAGTACCCCGAGGGCTATTAAAAGCAATCAGCCCCAGCATTTT
D: NA
size: few
J: TRBJ1-5
V: TRBV19

CDR3: CASISAGGDTEAFF
DNA: TGTGCCAGTATCTCCGCGGGCGGGGACACTGAAGCTTTCTTT
D: NA
size: NA
J: TRBJ1-1
V: TRBV5-6

CDR3: CSVDLQGWQYF
DNA: TGCAGCGTTGACCTACAGGGTTGGCAGTACTTC
D: NA
size: many
J: TRBJ2-7
V: TRBV29-1

CDR3: CASSYGGPNQPQHF
DNA: TGTGCCAGCAGTTACGGGGGCCCCAATCAGCCCCAGCATTTT
D: NA
size: NA
J: TRBJ1-5
V: TRBV6-9

CDR3: CSVVGTGGTGNTEAFF
DNA: TGCAGCGTCGTTGGGACAGGGGGCACAGGCAACACTGAAGCTTTCTTT
D: TRBD1
size: many
J: TRBJ1-1
V: TRBV29-1

CDR3: CASSQDWAYQETQYF
DNA: TGTGCCAGCAGCCAAGATTGGGCTTACCAAGAGACCCAGTACTTC
D: NA
size: NA
J: TRBJ2-5
V: TRBV3-1

CDR3: CASSLGTTTGTDTQYF
DNA: TGTGCCAGCAGCTTGGGGACTACTACTGGCACAGATACGCAGTATTTT
D: NA
size: NA
J: TRBJ2-3
V: TRBV5-8

CDR3: CASSPLAPTGMNTEAFF
DNA: TGTGCCAGCAGCCCCCTGGCCCCGACAGGGATGAACACTGAAGCTTTCTTT
D: TRBD1
size: many
J: TRBJ1-1
V: TRBV9

CDR3: CASSQEVRGLRETQYF
DNA: TGCGCCAGCAGCCAAGAAGTACGGGGCCTCCGGGAGACCCAGTACTTC
D: NA
size: NA
J: TRBJ2-5
V: TRBV4-1

CDR3: CASSKQARTEAFF
DNA: TGTGCCAGCAGTAAACAGGCTCGCACTGAAGCTTTCTTT
D: NA
size: many
J: TRBJ1-1
V: TRBV7-2

CDR3: CAWSAWNLEAFF
DNA: TGTGCCTGGAGTGCCTGGAACCTTGAAGCTTTCTTT
D: NA
size: few
J: TRBJ1-1
V: TRBV30

CDR3: CASSSQETQYF
DNA: TGTGCCAGCAGCTCCCAAGAGACCCAGTACTTC
D: NA
size: many
J: TRBJ2-5
V: TRBV5-1

CDR3: CAWSQPGGSGYTF
DNA: TGTGCCTGGAGTCAGCCAGGGGGCAGCGGCTACACCTTC
D: TRBD1
size: few
J: TRBJ1-2
V: TRBV30

CDR3: CASPRGAPAHEQYF
DNA: TGTGCCAGTCCCCGAGGGGCTCCAGCCCACGAGCAGTACTTC
D: NA
size: many
J: TRBJ2-7
V: TRBV7-3

CDR3: CSGRAVLQANQPQHF
DNA: TGCAGCGGCCGGGCGGTACTACAGGCTAATCAGCCCCAGCATTTT
D: NA
size: NA
J: TRBJ1-5
V: TRBV29-1

CDR3: CASSFSLYQGYEQYF
DNA: TGTGCCAGCAGCTTTAGCCTCTACCAGGGGTACGAGCAGTACTTC
D: NA
size: many
J: TRBJ2-7
V: TRBV11-2

CDR3: CASSQTGTGALMNTGELFF
DNA: TGTGCCAGCAGTCAGACCGGGACAGGGGCCCTAATGAACACCGGGGAGCTGTTTTTT
D: TRBD1
size: NA
J: TRBJ2-2
V: TRBV7-6

CDR3: CASSLGRGLETQYF
DNA: TGTGCCAGCAGCTTAGGGAGGGGTTTAGAGACCCAGTACTTC
D: NA
size: many
J: TRBJ2-5
V: TRBV11-2

CDR3: CASSPITGKDGYTF
DNA: TGTGCCAGCTCACCAATAACAGGGAAGGATGGCTACACCTTC
D: NA
size: NA
J: TRBJ1-2
V: TRBV18

CDR3: CSVGGRDSTPKGDQYF
DNA: TGCAGCGTTGGGGGACGGGACTCCACACCTAAAGGGGACCAGTACTTC
D: NA
size: many
J: TRBJ2-5
V: TRBV29-1

CDR3: CASAFVGPTGTSGRDTQYF
DNA: TGTGCCTCAGCATTCGTCGGGCCGACCGGGACTAGCGGGAGAGATACGCAGTATTTT
D: TRBD2
size: NA
J: TRBJ2-3
V: TRBV7-2